A selection of T cell receptor beta chains follows, all from one sample in a study of OX40 agonist ivuxolimab in advanced cancers. Using immunoSEQ multiplex PCR, the repertoire was profiled, and TCRdb retains in-frame clones only, with some absent. The sample records about 62,000 clones, over 90% being singletons. Sequenced here: CD4+ or CD8+ T cells sorted from blood, sampled in a trial of the OX40 agonist ivuxolimab. These receptor sequences come from an adult with an advanced solid tumor such as melanoma, head and neck, liver or kidney cancer. The CDR3 runs from the conserved cysteine through the conserved F or W. The D gene is left open where the match is weak.

d_call: .; v_call: TRBV9; j_call: TRBJ1-2; cdr3_aa: CASSIGTMGHYGYTF; cdr3_nt: TGTGCCAGCAGCATAGGAACTATGGGCCACTATGGCTACACCTTC
d_call: TRBD1; v_call: TRBV7-6; j_call: TRBJ1-4; cdr3_aa: CASSIGTGGGEKLFF; cdr3_nt: TGTGCCAGCAGCATTGGGACAGGGGGCGGGGAAAAACTGTTTTTT
d_call: .; v_call: TRBV10-2; j_call: TRBJ2-1; cdr3_aa: CASSDGLGSYNEQFF; cdr3_nt: TGCGCCAGCAGTGATGGGCTGGGTTCCTACAATGAGCAGTTCTTC
d_call: .; v_call: TRBV2; j_call: TRBJ2-7; cdr3_aa: CASSAPYEQYF; cdr3_nt: TGTGCCAGCAGTGCCCCCTACGAGCAGTACTTC
d_call: .; v_call: TRBV7-2; j_call: TRBJ2-7; cdr3_aa: CASSLPQTYEQYF; cdr3_nt: TGTGCCAGCAGCTTACCCCAGACCTACGAGCAGTACTTC
d_call: .; v_call: TRBV4-1; j_call: TRBJ1-5; cdr3_aa: CASSQIQDFGPQHF; cdr3_nt: TGCGCCAGCAGCCAGATACAGGACTTCGGGCCCCAGCATTTT
d_call: .; v_call: TRBV6-1; j_call: TRBJ1-5; cdr3_aa: CASSEWAGLQPQHF; cdr3_nt: TGTGCCAGCAGTGAGTGGGCGGGGTTGCAGCCCCAGCATTTT
d_call: .; v_call: TRBV9; j_call: TRBJ2-2; cdr3_aa: CASSPGGGGELFF; cdr3_nt: TGTGCCAGCAGCCCTGGAGGTGGGGGGGAGCTGTTTTTT
d_call: .; v_call: TRBV5-1; j_call: TRBJ2-5; cdr3_aa: CASSPTAGSWKRETQYF; cdr3_nt: TGCGCCAGCAGCCCTACAGCCGGGAGCTGGAAGCGAGAGACCCAGTACTTC
d_call: .; v_call: TRBV7-9; j_call: TRBJ2-5; cdr3_aa: CASSDRGVRETQYF; cdr3_nt: TGTGCCAGCAGTGATAGGGGAGTTCGAGAGACCCAGTACTTC
d_call: .; v_call: TRBV5-4; j_call: TRBJ2-2; cdr3_aa: CASSVTGLKGVGGELFF; cdr3_nt: TGTGCCAGCAGCGTGACTGGACTGAAAGGGGTAGGCGGGGAGCTGTTTTTT
d_call: TRBD2; v_call: TRBV4-3; j_call: TRBJ2-1; cdr3_aa: CASSTYLAGEQFF; cdr3_nt: TGCGCCAGCAGCACCTACCTAGCGGGTGAGCAGTTCTTC
d_call: TRBD1; v_call: TRBV7-3; j_call: TRBJ1-2; cdr3_aa: CASSLKDISMGWDRGETNYGYTF; cdr3_nt: TGTGCCAGCAGCTTAAAGGATATCTCTATGGGGTGGGACAGGGGAGAAACTAACTATGGCTACACCTTC
d_call: .; v_call: TRBV7-6; j_call: TRBJ1-6; cdr3_aa: CASREEAYNSPLHF; cdr3_nt: TGTGCCAGCAGGGAGGAGGCCTATAATTCACCCCTCCACTTT
d_call: .; v_call: TRBV30; j_call: TRBJ2-1; cdr3_aa: CAWSVDGYNEQFF; cdr3_nt: TGTGCCTGGAGTGTCGACGGATACAATGAGCAGTTCTTC
d_call: .; v_call: TRBV2; j_call: TRBJ1-5; cdr3_aa: CASSDGGYSNQPQHF; cdr3_nt: TGTGCCAGCAGTGACGGAGGTTATAGCAATCAGCCCCAGCATTTT
d_call: TRBD2; v_call: TRBV6-6; j_call: TRBJ2-5; cdr3_aa: CASSVTSGIKETQYF; cdr3_nt: TGTGCCAGCAGTGTTACTAGCGGGATTAAAGAGACCCAGTACTTC
d_call: .; v_call: TRBV19; j_call: TRBJ2-7; cdr3_aa: CASSIAGAYEQYF; cdr3_nt: TGTGCCAGTAGTATAGCAGGGGCCTACGAGCAGTACTTC
d_call: TRBD2; v_call: TRBV5-6; j_call: TRBJ2-7; cdr3_aa: CASSLAGLAGGYEQYF; cdr3_nt: TGTGCCAGCAGCTTGGCCGGGCTAGCGGGAGGGTACGAGCAGTACTTC
d_call: TRBD2; v_call: TRBV9; j_call: TRBJ2-7; cdr3_aa: CASSQDPGLEYEQYF; cdr3_nt: TGTGCCAGCAGCCAAGATCCGGGACTAGAGTACGAGCAGTACTTC